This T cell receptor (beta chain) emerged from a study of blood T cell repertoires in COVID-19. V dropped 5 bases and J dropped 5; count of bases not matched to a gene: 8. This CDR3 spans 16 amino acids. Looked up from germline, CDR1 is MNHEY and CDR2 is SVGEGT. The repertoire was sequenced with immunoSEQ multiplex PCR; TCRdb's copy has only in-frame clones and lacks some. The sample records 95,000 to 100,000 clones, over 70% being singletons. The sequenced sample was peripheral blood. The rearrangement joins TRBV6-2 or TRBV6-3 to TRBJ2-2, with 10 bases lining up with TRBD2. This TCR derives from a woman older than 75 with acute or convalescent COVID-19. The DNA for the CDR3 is TGTGCCAGCAGTACTCGACTAGCGGGCCCGACCGGGGAGCTGTTTTTT. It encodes CASSTRLAGPTGELFF.